This T cell receptor (beta chain) derives from a study of blood T cell repertoires in COVID-19. The overall study: Donors in the United States, Italy and Spain gave samples during acute or convalescent COVID-19.

Authors' methods: Amplification with reference gene primers provided the estimates of nucleated cell counts. Sequencing used immunoSEQ multiplex PCR; TCRdb keeps in-frame clones, though not all of them. Clone size and V and J calls were adopted from that table, with D and trimming inferred from the DNA. The sample shows 200,000 to 300,000 clones, under 85% of them seen only once. The V end was cut by 5 bases, the J end by 7 bases, with 11 bases between. Germline assignment: CDR1 DFQATT and CDR2 SNEGSKA (reference sequence). The CDR3 loop spans 11 amino acids. This clone was detected a few times. The receptor was derived from a human donor in a cohort sampled during active COVID-19. This chain joins TRBV20-1 and TRBJ1-1; D not resolved. Sequencing was performed on peripheral blood. The CDR3 sequence is CSASRESEAFF. The CDR3 coding sequence is TGCAGTGCTTCCCGGGAAAGTGAAGCTTTCTTT.